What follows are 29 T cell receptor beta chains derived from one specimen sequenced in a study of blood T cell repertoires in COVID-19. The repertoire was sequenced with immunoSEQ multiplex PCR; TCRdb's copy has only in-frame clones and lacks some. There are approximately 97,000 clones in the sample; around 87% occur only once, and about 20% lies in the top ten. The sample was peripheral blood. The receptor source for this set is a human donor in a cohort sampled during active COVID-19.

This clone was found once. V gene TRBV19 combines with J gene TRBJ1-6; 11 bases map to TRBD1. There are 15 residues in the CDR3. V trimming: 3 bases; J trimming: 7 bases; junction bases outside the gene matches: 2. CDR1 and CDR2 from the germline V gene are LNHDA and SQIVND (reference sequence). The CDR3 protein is CASSMDRGRNSPLHF. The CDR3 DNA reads TGTGCCAGTAGTATGGACAGGGGGCGAAATTCACCCCTCCACTTT.

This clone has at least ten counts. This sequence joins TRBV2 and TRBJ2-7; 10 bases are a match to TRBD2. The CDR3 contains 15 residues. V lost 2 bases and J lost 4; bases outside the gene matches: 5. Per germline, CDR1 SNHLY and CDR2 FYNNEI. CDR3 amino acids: CASSEQEREGYEQYF. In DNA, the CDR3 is TGTGCCAGCAGTGAACAGGAGCGGGAGGGATACGAGCAGTACTTC.

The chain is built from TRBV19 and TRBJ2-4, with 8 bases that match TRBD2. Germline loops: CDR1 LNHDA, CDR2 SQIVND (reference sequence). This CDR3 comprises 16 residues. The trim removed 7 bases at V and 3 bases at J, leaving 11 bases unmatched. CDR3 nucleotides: TGTGCCAGTAATACGCCCAGCGGGAGAGGCAAAAACATTCAGTACTTC. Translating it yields CASNTPSGRGKNIQYF.

CDR3 nucleotides: TGTGCCAGCAGTTACTCTGGAGCGGGAGGTGAGACCCAGTACTTC. Its protein is CASSYSGAGGETQYF. The V and J genes are TRBV6-2 or TRBV6-3 and TRBJ2-5, with 9 bases identical to TRBD2. The CDR3 is 15 amino acids. Trimming removed 0 bases from V and 5 bases from J; junction bases left unmatched: 4. In germline, CDR1 is MNHEY, CDR2 SVGEGT.

DNA of the CDR3: TGTGCCAGCAGCCGCGGTCTGCTGAACACTGAAGCTTTCTTT. Residues: CASSRGLLNTEAFF. V gene TRBV13 combines with J gene TRBJ1-1; D is ambiguous. The CDR3 has 14 residues. CDR1 and CDR2 (germline): PRHDT, FYEKMQ (reference sequence). V was cut by 5 bases and J by 0 bases, with 10 bases left in between.

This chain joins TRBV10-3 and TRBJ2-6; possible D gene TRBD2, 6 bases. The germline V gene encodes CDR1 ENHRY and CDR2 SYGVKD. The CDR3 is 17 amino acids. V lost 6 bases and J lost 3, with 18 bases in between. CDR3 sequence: CAISDPRGTGGANVLTF. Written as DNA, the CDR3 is TGTGCCATCAGCGACCCGCGCGGGACGGGTGGGGCCAACGTCCTGACTTTC.

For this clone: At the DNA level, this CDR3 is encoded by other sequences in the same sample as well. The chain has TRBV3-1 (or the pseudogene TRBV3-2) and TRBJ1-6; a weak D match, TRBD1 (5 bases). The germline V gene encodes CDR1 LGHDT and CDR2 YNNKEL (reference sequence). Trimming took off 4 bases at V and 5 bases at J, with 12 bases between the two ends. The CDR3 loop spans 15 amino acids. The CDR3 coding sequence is TGTGCCAGCAGCCCTCGGCAGGGTGATAATTCACCCCTCCACTTT. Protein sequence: CASSPRQGDNSPLHF.

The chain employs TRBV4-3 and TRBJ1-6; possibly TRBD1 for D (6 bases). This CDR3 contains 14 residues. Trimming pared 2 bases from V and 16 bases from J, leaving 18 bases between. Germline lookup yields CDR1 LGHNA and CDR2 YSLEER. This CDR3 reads CASSQYLDRPLLHF. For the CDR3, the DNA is TGCGCCAGCAGCCAATACTTAGACAGGCCCCTTCTCCACTTT.

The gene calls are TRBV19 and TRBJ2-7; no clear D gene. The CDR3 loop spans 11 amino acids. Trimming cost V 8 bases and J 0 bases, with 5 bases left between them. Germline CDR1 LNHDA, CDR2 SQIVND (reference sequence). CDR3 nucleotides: TGTGCCAGTCAGAACTCCTACGAGCAGTACTTC. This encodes CASQNSYEQYF.

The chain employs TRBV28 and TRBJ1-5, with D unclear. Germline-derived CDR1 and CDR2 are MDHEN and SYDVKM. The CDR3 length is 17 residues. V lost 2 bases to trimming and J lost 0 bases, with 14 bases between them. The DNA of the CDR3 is TGTGCCAGCAGTTTAGATTCTGCTCGCTATAGCAATCAGCCCCAGCATTTT. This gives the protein CASSLDSARYSNQPQHF.

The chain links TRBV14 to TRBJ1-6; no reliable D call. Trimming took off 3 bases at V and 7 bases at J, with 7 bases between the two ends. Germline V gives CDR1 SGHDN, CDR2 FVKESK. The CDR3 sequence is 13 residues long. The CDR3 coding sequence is TGTGCCAGCAGCCAGAGACTGAATTCACCCCTCCACTTT. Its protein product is CASSQRLNSPLHF.

CDR3 in amino acids: CATSRDPSGSTDTQYF. The CDR3, as DNA: TGTGCCACCAGCAGAGATCCTAGCGGTAGCACAGATACGCAGTATTTT. V is TRBV15 and J is TRBJ2-3, with 7 bases matching TRBD2. Looked up from germline, CDR1 is LNHNV and CDR2 is YYDKDF (reference sequence). V trimming: 0 bases; J trimming: 0 bases; junction bases outside the gene matches: 3. The CDR3 is 16 amino acids.

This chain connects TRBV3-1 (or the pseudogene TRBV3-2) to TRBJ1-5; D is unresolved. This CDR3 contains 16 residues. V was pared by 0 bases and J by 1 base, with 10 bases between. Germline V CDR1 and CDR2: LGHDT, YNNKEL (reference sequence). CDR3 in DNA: TGTGCCAGCAGCCAAGAATTTGGGGAGAGCAATCAGCCCCAGCATTTT. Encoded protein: CASSQEFGESNQPQHF.

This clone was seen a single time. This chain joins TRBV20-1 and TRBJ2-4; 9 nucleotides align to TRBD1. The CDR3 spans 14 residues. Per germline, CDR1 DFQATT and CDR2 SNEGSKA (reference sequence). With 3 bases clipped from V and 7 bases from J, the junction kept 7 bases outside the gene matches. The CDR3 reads CSASSGQGYNIQYF. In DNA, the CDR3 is TGCAGTGCTAGTTCGGGACAGGGATATAACATTCAGTACTTC.

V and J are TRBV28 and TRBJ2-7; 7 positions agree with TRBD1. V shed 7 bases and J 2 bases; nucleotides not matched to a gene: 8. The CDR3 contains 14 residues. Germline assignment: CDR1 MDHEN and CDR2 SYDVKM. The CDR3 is CASTQDRFPYEQYF. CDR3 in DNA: TGTGCCAGCACCCAGGACAGGTTTCCCTACGAGCAGTACTTC.

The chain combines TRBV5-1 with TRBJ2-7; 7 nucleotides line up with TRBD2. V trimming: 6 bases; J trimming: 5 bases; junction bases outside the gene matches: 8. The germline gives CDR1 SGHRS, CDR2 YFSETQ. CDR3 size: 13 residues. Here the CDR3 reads CASKRAGVDEQYF. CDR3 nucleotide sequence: TGCGCCAGCAAACGCGCGGGAGTCGACGAGCAGTACTTC.

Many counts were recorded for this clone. The CDR3 bases are TGTGCCAGCAGTTTAGAGTATTCACCCCTCCACTTT. This encodes CASSLEYSPLHF. V gene TRBV28 combines with J gene TRBJ1-6; D uncertain. The germline gives CDR1 MDHEN, CDR2 SYDVKM. V shed 2 bases and J shed 8 bases, with 4 bases lying between them. The CDR3 sequence is 12 residues long. The full variable domain, with the rest looked up from reference TRBV28 and TRBJ1-6, is DVKVTQSSRYLVKRTGEKVFLECVQDMDHENMFWYRQDPGLGLRLIYFSYDVKMKEKGDIPEGYSVSREKKERFSLILESASTNQTSMYLCASSLEYSPLHFGNGTRLTVT.

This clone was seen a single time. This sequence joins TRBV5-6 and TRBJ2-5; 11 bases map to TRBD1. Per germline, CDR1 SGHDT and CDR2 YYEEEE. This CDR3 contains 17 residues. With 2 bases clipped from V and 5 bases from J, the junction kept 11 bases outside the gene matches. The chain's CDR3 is CASSFVATGTGGETQYF. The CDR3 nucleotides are TGTGCCAGCAGCTTCGTAGCCACCGGGACAGGGGGGGAGACCCAGTACTTC. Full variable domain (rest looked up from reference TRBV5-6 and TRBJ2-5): DAGVTQSPTHLIKTRGQQVTLRCSPKSGHDTVSWYQQALGQGPQFIFQYYEEEERQRGNFPDRFSGHQFPNYSSELNVNALLLGDSALYLCASSFVATGTGGETQYFGPGTRLLVL.

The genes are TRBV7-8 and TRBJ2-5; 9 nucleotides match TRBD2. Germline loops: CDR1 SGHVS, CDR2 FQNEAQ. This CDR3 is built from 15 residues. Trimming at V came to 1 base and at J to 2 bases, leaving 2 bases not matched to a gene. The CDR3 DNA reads TGTGCCAGCAGCTTAGGGCTAGCGGGACAAGAGACCCAGTACTTC. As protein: CASSLGLAGQETQYF.

For the CDR3, the DNA is TGTGCCAGCAGCGTAGCCCCCGACAGGAATCAGCCCCAGCATTTT. As protein: CASSVAPDRNQPQHF. The chain combines TRBV9 with TRBJ1-5, with D perhaps TRBD1 (6 bases). Germline V lookup: CDR1 SGDLS, CDR2 YYNGEE. The CDR3 is 15 residues long. The V end lost 0 bases, the J end lost 4 bases, and 11 bases lay between the germline ends.

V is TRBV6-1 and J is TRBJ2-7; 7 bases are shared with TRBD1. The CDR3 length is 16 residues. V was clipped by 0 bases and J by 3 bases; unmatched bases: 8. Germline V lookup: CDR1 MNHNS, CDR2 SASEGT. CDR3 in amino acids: CASSEAGRRQGYEQYF. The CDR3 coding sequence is TGTGCCAGCAGTGAAGCGGGTCGCCGACAGGGCTACGAGCAGTACTTC.

The DNA of the CDR3 is TGTGCCAGCAGCTTCGGTAGCGGTCATTACAATGAGCAGTTCTTC. Translated, it gives CASSFGSGHYNEQFF. The chain couples TRBV5-6 to TRBJ2-1, with a tentative D call TRBD2 (6 bases). CDR1 and CDR2 from the germline V gene are SGHDT and YYEEEE. The CDR3 is 15 residues long. The V gene lost 2 bases and the J gene lost 4 bases, with 13 bases spanning the gap.

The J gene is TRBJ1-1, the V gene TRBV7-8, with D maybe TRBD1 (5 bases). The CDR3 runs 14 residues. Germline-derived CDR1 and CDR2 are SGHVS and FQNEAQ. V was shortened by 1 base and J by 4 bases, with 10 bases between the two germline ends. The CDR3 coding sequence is TGTGCCAGCAGCTTAGGGGGGGTGCCCACTGAAGCTTTCTTT. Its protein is CASSLGGVPTEAFF.

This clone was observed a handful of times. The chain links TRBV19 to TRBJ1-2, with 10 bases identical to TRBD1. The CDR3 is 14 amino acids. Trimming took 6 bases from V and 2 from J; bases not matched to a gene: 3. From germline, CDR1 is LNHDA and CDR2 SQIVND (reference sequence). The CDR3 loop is CASRTGQGNYGYTF. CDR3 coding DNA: TGTGCCAGTAGAACGGGACAGGGGAACTATGGCTACACCTTC. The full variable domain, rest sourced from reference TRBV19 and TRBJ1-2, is DGGITQSPKYLFRKEGQNVTLSCEQNLNHDAMYWYRQDPGQGLRLIYYSQIVNDFQKGDIAEGYSVSREKKESFPLTVTSAQKNPTAFYLCASRTGQGNYGYTFGSGTRLTVV.

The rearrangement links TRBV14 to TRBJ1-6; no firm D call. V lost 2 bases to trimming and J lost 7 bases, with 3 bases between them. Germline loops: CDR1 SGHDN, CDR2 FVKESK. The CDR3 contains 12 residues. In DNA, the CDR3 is TGTGCCAGCAGCCAACGGAATTCACCCCTCCACTTT. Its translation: CASSQRNSPLHF.

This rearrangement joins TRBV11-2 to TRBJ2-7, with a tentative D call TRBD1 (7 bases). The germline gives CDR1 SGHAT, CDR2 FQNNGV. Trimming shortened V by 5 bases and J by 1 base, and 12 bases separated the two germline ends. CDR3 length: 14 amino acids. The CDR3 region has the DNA TGTGCCAGCAGCCACCAGGGGGGATCCTACGAGCAGTACTTC. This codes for CASSHQGGSYEQYF.

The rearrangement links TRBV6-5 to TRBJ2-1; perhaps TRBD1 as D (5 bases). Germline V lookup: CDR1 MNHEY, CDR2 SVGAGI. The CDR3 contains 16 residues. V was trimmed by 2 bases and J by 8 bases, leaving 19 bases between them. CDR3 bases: TGTGCCAGCAGTTACCTCCCGGCCAGGGCGAAAGATGAGCAGTTCTTC. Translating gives CASSYLPARAKDEQFF.

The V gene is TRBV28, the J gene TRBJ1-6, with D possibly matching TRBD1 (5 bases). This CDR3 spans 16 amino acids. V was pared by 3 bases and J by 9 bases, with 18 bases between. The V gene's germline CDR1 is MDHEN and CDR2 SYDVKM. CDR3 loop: CASSFPAGPQGSPLHF. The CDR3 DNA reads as TGTGCCAGCAGTTTTCCCGCGGGGCCTCAGGGTTCACCCCTCCACTTT.

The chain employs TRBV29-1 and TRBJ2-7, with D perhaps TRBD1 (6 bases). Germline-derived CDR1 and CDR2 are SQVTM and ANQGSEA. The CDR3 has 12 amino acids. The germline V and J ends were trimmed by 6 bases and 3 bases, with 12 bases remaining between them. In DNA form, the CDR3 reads TGCAGCGTCCGGCGAGGGGGCTACGAGCAGTACTTC. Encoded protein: CSVRRGGYEQYF.